This note documents a single T cell receptor (beta chain) sequence. The data belong to a study of blood T cell repertoires in COVID-19. Sequenced by immunoSEQ multiplex PCR; TCRdb stores in-frame clones only, minus some. The sample carries 65,000 to 90,000 clones, around 86% recorded once. Trimming took off 4 bases at V and 4 bases at J, with 10 bases between the two ends. Germline V gene lookup returns CDR1 SQVTM and CDR2 ANQGSEA. This CDR3 has 12 residues. The TCR originated in a man aged 45-65 years with active COVID-19. Material: peripheral blood. The chain has TRBV29-1 and TRBJ2-5, with a possible D match to TRBD2 (5 bases). CDR3 nucleotides: TGCAGCGTTGGCAGCGGTGCAGAGACCCAGTACTTC. Translation: CSVGSGAETQYF. Together with reference TRBV29-1 and TRBJ2-5, the CDR3 gives the full variable domain: SAVISQKPSRDICQRGTSLTIQCQVDSQVTMMFWYRQQPGQSLTLIATANQGSEATYESGFVIDKFPISRPNLTFSTLTVSNMSPEDSSIYLCSVGSGAETQYFGPGTRLLVL.